This TCR beta chain is drawn from a study of cytomegalovirus exposure and HLA in healthy donors. Regarding the study as a whole: A link between a missense DCLRE1C variant and TCR beta V- and J-gene trimming emerged from a later analysis. When a later analysis was performed, an Asian-associated ancestry cluster reportedly had fewer N-insertions than the roughly 640-donor mean.

In the case of this clone: Its specificity is not known.

A multiplex PCR was run with 60 Vbeta primers and 13 Jbeta primers. The protocol was immunoSEQ multiplex PCR, while the TCRdb copy is restricted to in-frame clones and leaves out a portion. The sample records 90,000 to 150,000 clones, roughly 60% being singletons. This receptor was taken from a middle-aged man in good health and CMV-seropositive. The source material was PBMCs.

The CDR3 DNA is TGTGCCAGTAGAAAGACAGATAGCAATCAGCCCCAGCATTTT. It encodes CASRKTDSNQPQHF. V and J are TRBV19 and TRBJ1-5, with D possibly being TRBD1 (5 bases). This CDR3 contains 14 residues. Deletions cut 6 bases from V and 0 bases from J, with 9 bases between. Germline CDR1 and CDR2: LNHDA and SQIVND (reference sequence).